This T cell receptor beta chain was sequenced for a study of cytomegalovirus exposure and HLA in healthy donors. The CDR3 consists of 14 residues. Germline-derived CDR1 and CDR2 are WSHSY and SAAADI. Trimming pared 3 bases from V and 6 bases from J, leaving 12 bases between. In the PCR, 60 Vbeta and 13 Jbeta primers were used. TCRdb's table, derived via immunoSEQ multiplex PCR, lists solely in-frame clones and lacks some. This repertoire shows 95,000 to 150,000 clones, about 10% found once; its top ten account for 4% to 5%. This sequence joins TRBV10-2 and TRBJ1-5; D is perhaps TRBD1 (5 bases). The TCR comes from a woman aged 18-29 years in good health and CMV-seropositive. The sample was PBMCs. The CDR3 here is CASSDGGGGQPQHF. The DNA of the CDR3 is TGCGCCAGCAGTGATGGGGGAGGAGGTCAGCCCCAGCATTTT.